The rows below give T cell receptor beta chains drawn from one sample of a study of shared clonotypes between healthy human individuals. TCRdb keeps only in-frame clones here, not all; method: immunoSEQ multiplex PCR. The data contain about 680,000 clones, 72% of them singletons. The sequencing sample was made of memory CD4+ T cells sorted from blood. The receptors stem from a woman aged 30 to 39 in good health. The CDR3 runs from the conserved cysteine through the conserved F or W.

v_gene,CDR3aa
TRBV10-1,CASSAEGYTGELFF
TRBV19,CASSMTGFNQPQHF
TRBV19,CASSILAGFYEQYF
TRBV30,CAWSSAGGPTGELFF
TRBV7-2,CASSLDGYSNQPQHF
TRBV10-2,CASSGDRNTEAFF
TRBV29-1,CSVGFLDSSSYEQYF
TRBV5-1,CASSLSWIETQYF
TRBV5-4,CASSLYAGGLHNEQFF
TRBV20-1,CSPSEGTRIF
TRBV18,CASSPQRTDTQYF
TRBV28,CAIQTPGNTGELFF
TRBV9,CASSGLAGDNEQFF
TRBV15,CATSRERDGGRVLGAFF
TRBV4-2,CASSPTGQGGSTNEKLFF
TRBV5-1,CASSWRDRGDGYTF
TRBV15,CATSAGLWEQFF
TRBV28,CASSNFGQSRAGELFF
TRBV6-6,CASSRLNEKLFF
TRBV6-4,CASSEVGGRAYNEQFF